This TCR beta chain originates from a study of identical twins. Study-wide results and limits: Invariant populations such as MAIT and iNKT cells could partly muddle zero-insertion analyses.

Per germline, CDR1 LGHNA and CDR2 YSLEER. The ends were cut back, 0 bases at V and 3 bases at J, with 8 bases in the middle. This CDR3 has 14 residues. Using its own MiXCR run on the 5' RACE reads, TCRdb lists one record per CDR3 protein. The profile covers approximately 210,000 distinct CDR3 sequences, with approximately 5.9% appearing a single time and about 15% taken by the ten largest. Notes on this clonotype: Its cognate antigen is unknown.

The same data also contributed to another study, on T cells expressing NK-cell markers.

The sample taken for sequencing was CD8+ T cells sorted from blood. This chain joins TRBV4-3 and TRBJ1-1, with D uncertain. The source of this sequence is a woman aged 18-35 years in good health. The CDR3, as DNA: TGCGCCAGCAGCCAAGACCCGGTGTACACTGAAGCTTTCTTT. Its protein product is CASSQDPVYTEAFF.